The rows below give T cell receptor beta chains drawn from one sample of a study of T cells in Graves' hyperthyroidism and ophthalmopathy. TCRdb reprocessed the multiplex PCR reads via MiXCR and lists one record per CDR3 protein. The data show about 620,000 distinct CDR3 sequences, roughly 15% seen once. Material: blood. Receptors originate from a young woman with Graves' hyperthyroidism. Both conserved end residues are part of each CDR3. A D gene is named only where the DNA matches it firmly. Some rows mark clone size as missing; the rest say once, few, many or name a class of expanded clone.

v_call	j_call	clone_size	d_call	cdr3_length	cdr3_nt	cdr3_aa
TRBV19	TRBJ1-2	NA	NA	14	TGTGCCAGTAGTATAGGTCCGGAGAACTATGGCTACACCTTC	CASSIGPENYGYTF
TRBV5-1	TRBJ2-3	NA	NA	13	TGCGCCAGCACAGGGGTGCGCACAGATACGCAGTATTTT	CASTGVRTDTQYF
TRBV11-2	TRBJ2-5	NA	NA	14	TGTGCCAGCAGCTCCGTAACTACCCCAGAGACCCAGTACTTC	CASSSVTTPETQYF
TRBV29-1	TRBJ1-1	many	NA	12	TGCAGCGTGCTGACAGAGGACACTGAAGCTTTCTTT	CSVLTEDTEAFF
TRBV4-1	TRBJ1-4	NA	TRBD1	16	TGCGCCAGCAGCCAAAAACAGGGGGCAATCGGCGAAAAACTGTTTTTT	CASSQKQGAIGEKLFF
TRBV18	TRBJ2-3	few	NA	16	TGTGCCAGCTCCCTAACACAGGGTCATAGCACAGATACGCAGTATTTT	CASSLTQGHSTDTQYF
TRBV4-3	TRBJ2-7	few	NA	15	TGCGCCAGCAGCCAAACGTCAGGAAAGCGTTACGAGCAGTACTTC	CASSQTSGKRYEQYF
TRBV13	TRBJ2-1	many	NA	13	TGTGCCAGCAGCCCCGAAGTCAACAATGAGCAGTTCTTC	CASSPEVNNEQFF
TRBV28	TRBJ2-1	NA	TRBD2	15	TGTGCCAGCAGCCGACTAGCGGGAGGTAAGCATGAGCAGTTCTTC	CASSRLAGGKHEQFF
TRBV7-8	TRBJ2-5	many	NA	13	TGTGCCAGCAGCGGACTTAGACTGGAGACCCAGTACTTC	CASSGLRLETQYF
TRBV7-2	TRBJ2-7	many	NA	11	TGTGCCAGCAGCTTCAACCACGAGCAGTACTTC	CASSFNHEQYF
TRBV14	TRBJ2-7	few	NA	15	TGTGCCAGCAGCCAAGAGGCGTACATCTCCTACGAGCAGTACTTC	CASSQEAYISYEQYF
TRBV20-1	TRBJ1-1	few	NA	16	TGCAGTGCTAGAGATGGGGGGGTCGGGGCGAACACTGAAGCTTTCTTT	CSARDGGVGANTEAFF
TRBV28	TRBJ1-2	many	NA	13	TGTGCCAGCAGTTTTTCAGCCCCTAATGACTACACCTTC	CASSFSAPNDYTF
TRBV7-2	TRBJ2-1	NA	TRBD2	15	TGTGCCAGCAGCTTAGTACTAGCGGGAGCTGGTGGGCAGTTCTTC	CASSLVLAGAGGQFF
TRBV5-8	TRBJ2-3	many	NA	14	TGTGCCAGCAGTTTGTATCCGGGCACAGGTACGCAGTATTTT	CASSLYPGTGTQYF
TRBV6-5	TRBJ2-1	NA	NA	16	TGTGCCAGCAGTTACTCCGTGGGAGGCCATAACAATGAGCAGTTCTTC	CASSYSVGGHNNEQFF
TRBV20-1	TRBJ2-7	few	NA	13	TGCAGTGCTAGACACGGGAGCCCCGGGGAGCAGTACTTC	CSARHGSPGEQYF
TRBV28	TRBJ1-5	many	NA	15	TGTGCCAGCAGTTTATCCCAGGGGAGCAATCAGCCCCAGCATTTT	CASSLSQGSNQPQHF
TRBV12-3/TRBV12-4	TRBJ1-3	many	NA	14	TGTGCCAGCAGAAAAGACTACTCTGGAAACACCATATATTTT	CASRKDYSGNTIYF
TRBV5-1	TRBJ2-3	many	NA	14	TGCGCCAGCAGCTTCCAAAGAGGCACAGATACGCAGTATTTT	CASSFQRGTDTQYF
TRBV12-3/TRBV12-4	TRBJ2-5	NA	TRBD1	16	TGTGCCAGCAGTGACACCCCGGGACAGGGGCAAGAGACCCAGTACTTC	CASSDTPGQGQETQYF
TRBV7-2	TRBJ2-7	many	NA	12	TGTGCCAGCAGCGCCCTGGGGTCCGAGCAGTACTTC	CASSALGSEQYF
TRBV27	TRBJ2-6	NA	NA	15	TGTGCCAGCAGTTATACCGACTCTGGGGCCAACGTCCTGACTTTC	CASSYTDSGANVLTF
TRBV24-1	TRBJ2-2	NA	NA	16	TGTGCCACCAGTGATTTTCGAGTAGGCCGGGCCGGGGAGCTGTTTTTT	CATSDFRVGRAGELFF
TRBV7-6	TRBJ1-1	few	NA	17	TGTGCCAGCAGCTTAGTTATAGCCCTAAATGGGGGCACTGAAGCTTTCTTT	CASSLVIALNGGTEAFF
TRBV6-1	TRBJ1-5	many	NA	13	TGTGCCAGCAGTGTGAGTGCGGGCCAGCCCCAGCATTTT	CASSVSAGQPQHF
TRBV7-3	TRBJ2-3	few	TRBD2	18	TGTGCCAGCAGCTCCGGGGGAGGGGCTACCGACTTCACAGATACGCAGTATTTT	CASSSGGGATDFTDTQYF
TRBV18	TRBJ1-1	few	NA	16	TGTGCCAGCTCACCAATTCGAGGGGGGGCGAACACTGAAGCTTTCTTT	CASSPIRGGANTEAFF
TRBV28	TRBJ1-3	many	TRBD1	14	TGTGCCAGCAGTGACAGGGTGTCCGGAAACACCATATATTTT	CASSDRVSGNTIYF